The rows below give T cell receptor beta chains drawn from one sample of a study of resident and recirculating memory T cells in vitiligo. Here immunoSEQ multiplex PCR was the method, and the copy in TCRdb shows in-frame clones only, minus some. The table includes 75,000 to 95,000 clones, about 90% detected once. Sequencing used blood. The source of these receptors is a male donor with vitiligo. CDR3s include the opening cysteine and the closing phenylalanine or tryptophan. The D gene is left open where the match is weak. Clone sizes are given selectively: once, few, many, or a class where the clone is expanded.

>.|TRBD2|TRBJ2-2|16|TRBV7-8
TGTGCCAGCAGAAAAGGGCTACTAGCGGTCAAGGGGGAGCTGTTTTTT
CASRKGLLAVKGELFF
>.|.|TRBJ2-5|13|TRBV30
TGTGCCTGGAGGGCAGGGGCAGTCGTGACCCAGTACTTC
CAWRAGAVVTQYF
>.|TRBD2|TRBJ2-7|16|TRBV4-1
TGCGCCAGCAGCCAAGATAGACTAGCGGGACGCCGGGTGCAGTACTTC
CASSQDRLAGRRVQYF
>.|.|TRBJ2-7|13|TRBV11-3
TGTGCCAGCAGCTTAGACGCTAGTTACGAGCAGTACTTC
CASSLDASYEQYF
>.|.|TRBJ1-1|13|TRBV28
TGTGCCACCTTGTGGGGGGGAAGATCTGAAGCTTTCTTT
CATLWGGRSEAFF
>.|.|TRBJ2-7|13|TRBV6-5
TGTGCCAGCAGTTACGCGAGCTCCTACGAGCAGTACTTC
CASSYASSYEQYF
>once|.|TRBJ2-3|14|TRBV27
TGTGCCAGCAGACTTGACAGAAGCACAGATACGCAGTATTTT
CASRLDRSTDTQYF
>.|.|TRBJ2-3|15|TRBV12-5
TGTGCTAGTGGTTTGGTACAGGTCTCCTGGGATACGCAGTATTTT
CASGLVQVSWDTQYF
>.|TRBD1|TRBJ2-5|18|TRBV4-3
TGCGCCAGCAGCCAAGCGGCCCAGGGACAGGGTCGGTCGGAGACCCAGTACTTC
CASSQAAQGQGRSETQYF
>.|.|TRBJ1-1|14|TRBV7-2
TGTGCCAGCAGCCCGCTCGGGGGGCACACTGAAGCTTTCTTT
CASSPLGGHTEAFF
>.|.|TRBJ2-1|17|TRBV7-6
TGTGCCAGCAGCTTATCTCCTACGGGTTCATTGTACAATGAGCAGTTCTTC
CASSLSPTGSLYNEQFF
>few|.|TRBJ1-1|12|TRBV5-4
TGTGCCAGCAGCTTGCACGGCACTGAAGCTTTCTTT
CASSLHGTEAFF
>.|TRBD2|TRBJ2-1|16|TRBV6-5
TGTGCCAGCAGTTTTCGTCTAGCGGGAGTTAGTAATGAGCAGTTCTTC
CASSFRLAGVSNEQFF
>.|TRBD2|TRBJ2-7|16|TRBV2
TGTGCCAGCAGTGAAGGACTAGCGGGAGGTTTCCACGAGCAGTACTTC
CASSEGLAGGFHEQYF
>.|.|TRBJ2-3|14|TRBV7-3
TGTGCCAGCAGCCCCGGGACTAGCACAGATACGCAGTATTTT
CASSPGTSTDTQYF
>.|.|TRBJ2-2|14|TRBV7-3
TGTGCCAGCAGTCGGGACTTTGGGGACGGGGAGCTGTTTTTT
CASSRDFGDGELFF
>.|TRBD1|TRBJ2-1|15|TRBV30
TGTGCCTGGAGTGTAGGACAGGGGGAAGGGAATGAGCAGTTCTTC
CAWSVGQGEGNEQFF
>.|.|TRBJ2-7|10|TRBV2
TGTGCCAGCACCCAAAACGAGCAGTACTTC
CASTQNEQYF
>.|.|TRBJ2-1|14|TRBV19
TGTGCCAGTAGTATCAACGGGGGAATATTTGAGCAGTTCTTC
CASSINGGIFEQFF
>.|.|TRBJ1-2|13|TRBV29-1
TGCAGCGCCGCAGGGAGGGGGAACTATGGCTACACCTTC
CSAAGRGNYGYTF
>many|.|TRBJ2-1|16|TRBV4-2
TGTGCCAGCAGCCAAGATCCAGCGTCAGTAGGTAATGAGCAGTTCTTC
CASSQDPASVGNEQFF
>.|.|TRBJ2-7|15|TRBV5-4
TGTGCCAGCAGCTTGGCCGGCGGGCCCTCCTACGAGCAGTACTTC
CASSLAGGPSYEQYF
>.|TRBD2|TRBJ2-1|16|TRBV28
TGTGCCAGCAGTTTTGACCTCGGGAGGGGGAACAATGAGCAGTTCTTC
CASSFDLGRGNNEQFF
>.|TRBD2|TRBJ2-7|14|TRBV19
TGTGCCAGTAGTCATAGCGGGAGGGCCGGAGAGCAGTACTTC
CASSHSGRAGEQYF
>.|.|TRBJ2-7|16|TRBV11-2
TGTGCCAGCAGCTTAGGAGGGGGGGGAGGGCCACTCGAGCAGTACTTC
CASSLGGGGGPLEQYF
>once|TRBD1|TRBJ1-1|13|TRBV13
TGTGCCAGCAGCCCGGGACAGGGAACTGAAGCTTTCTTT
CASSPGQGTEAFF
>.|TRBD1|TRBJ2-1|16|TRBV7-9
TGTGCCAGCAGCGCGGGACAGGGGATAAACTACAATGAGCAGTTCTTC
CASSAGQGINYNEQFF
>.|TRBD2|TRBJ2-2|17|TRBV27
TGTGCCAGCAGTGGGGGGAGCGGGAGGGCGAACACCGGGGAGCTGTTTTTT
CASSGGSGRANTGELFF
>.|.|TRBJ2-7|12|TRBV27
TGTGCCAGCACCAACAGGGCCTACGAGCAGTACTTC
CASTNRAYEQYF
>.|.|TRBJ1-5|16|TRBV28
TGTGCCACCCTAATCTGGCTAACGGGGAGCAATCAGCCCCAGCATTTT
CATLIWLTGSNQPQHF
>.|.|TRBJ2-7|16|TRBV4-3
TGCGCCAGCAGCCAAGGCGGGGCTCTACATAGCCACGAGCAGTACTTC
CASSQGGALHSHEQYF
>.|.|TRBJ2-3|12|TRBV11-2
TGTGCCAGCAGCTTAGTCTCAGATACGCAGTATTTT
CASSLVSDTQYF
>.|TRBD1|TRBJ1-1|15|TRBV28
TGTGCCAGCCCCCCACCACAGGGGACTCCTTCTGAAGCTTTCTTT
CASPPPQGTPSEAFF
>.|.|TRBJ2-3|14|TRBV6-1
TGTGCCAGCAGTGTGACAGCCCGCACAGATACGCAGTATTTT
CASSVTARTDTQYF
>.|TRBD1|TRBJ1-5|16|TRBV19
TGTGCCAGTAGCATAAGGAGTGGAAGGGGGCAGGAGCCCCAGCATTTT
CASSIRSGRGQEPQHF
>.|.|TRBJ1-3|15|TRBV5-6
TGTGCCAGCAGCTTCCGAAATTGGGGGGAAAACACCATATATTTT
CASSFRNWGENTIYF
>.|.|TRBJ2-1|11|TRBV7-3
TGTGCCAGCAGCTCCCAGGGGAGCCTGTTCTTC
CASSSQGSLFF
>.|TRBD2|TRBJ2-4|19|TRBV9
TGTGCCAGCAGCGTAGATCCCATAGCGGGAGGTTATAAAAGGGACATTCAGTACTTC
CASSVDPIAGGYKRDIQYF
>.|.|TRBJ2-2|15|TRBV19
TGTGCCAGTAGGGGCGGGACCGCGAACACCGGGGAGCTGTTTTTT
CASRGGTANTGELFF
>.|.|TRBJ2-1|15|TRBV19
TGTGCCAGTAGTATAGCATCAGTGGTAAGCAATGAGCAGTTCTTC
CASSIASVVSNEQFF
>.|TRBD2|TRBJ2-5|18|TRBV2
TGTGCCAGCAGTGTTAGAACTAGCGGGAGGCAAACACAAGAGACCCAGTACTTC
CASSVRTSGRQTQETQYF
>.|.|TRBJ1-1|16|TRBV4-1
TGCGCCAGCAGCCAAGAGGCATTCGGAGGTAATATATTTGCTTTCTTT
CASSQEAFGGNIFAFF
>few|TRBD1|TRBJ2-7|15|TRBV4-1
TGCGCCAGCAGCCAGGGACAGGGGATGGTCGGCGAGCAGTACTTC
CASSQGQGMVGEQYF
>once|TRBD1|TRBJ1-2|16|TRBV2
TGTGCCAGCAAACCGCAACCGGGACAGGGGGCAGGGGGCTACACCTTC
CASKPQPGQGAGGYTF
>.|.|TRBJ2-2|15|TRBV4-1
TGCGCCAGCAGCCAAGATTCGCACTCGGGCGGGGAGCTGTTTTTT
CASSQDSHSGGELFF
>.|.|TRBJ2-7|12|TRBV10-3
TGTGCCATCACCCCGAGGGTCTACGAGCAGTACTTC
CAITPRVYEQYF
>.|.|TRBJ1-1|18|TRBV18
TGTGCCAGCTCACCACCGGATAGTGGAACAGTCCGATCCCATAAAGCTTTCTTT
CASSPPDSGTVRSHKAFF
>.|TRBD2|TRBJ2-7|15|TRBV7-9
TGTGCCAGCAGCTTAGGGGGCGGGAGCTCCTACGAGCAGTACTTC
CASSLGGGSSYEQYF
>.|.|TRBJ2-3|12|TRBV30
TGTGCCTGGCACTACCGCACAGATACGCAGTATTTT
CAWHYRTDTQYF
>.|.|TRBJ2-7|12|TRBV30
TGTGCCTGGGATCTAACCGCCCACGAGCAGTACTTC
CAWDLTAHEQYF
>.|TRBD1|TRBJ2-1|14|TRBV18
TGTGCCAGCTCACAGACAGGGCAAGTGGATGAGCAGTTCTTC
CASSQTGQVDEQFF